This T cell receptor (beta chain) is from a study of control samples from healthy donors and cancer patients (dated by TCRdb to about 2020). Turning to this clone: Its binding antigen is unknown. The record has no base qualities; no much larger clone is one base away.

The CDR3, cysteine through phenylalanine, is 15 amino acids long. Only the CDR3 region is kept as DNA, spanning 45 bases read in frame from base 1. The germline V gene (reference sequence) sets CDR1 to DFQATT and CDR2 to SNEGSKA. V sheds 3 bases and J sheds 0 bases, leaving 11 bases between their ends. Libraries were built with the immunoSEQ multiplex PCR assay. TCRdb obtained this table from immuneACCESS and retained in-frame rearrangements with V and J assigned. These tables miss some clones; where compared with another copy, unresolved V genes account for less than half of the shortfall, and the remainder is unexplained. The sample table contains 94,000 or so clones; only one count was recorded for about 81% of them. The ten largest clones take up more than 30% of the sample.

The sample consisted of PBMCs. The TCR originated in a man aged 70-80 years with lung cancer. The rearranged segments are TRBV20-1 and TRBJ2-2, with TRBD1 tentatively as D gene (5 bases match). The DNA is as follows: TGCAGTGCTAGTTTTACCAGGGCGAACACCGGGGAGCTGTTTTTT. Its protein product is CSASFTRANTGELFF.